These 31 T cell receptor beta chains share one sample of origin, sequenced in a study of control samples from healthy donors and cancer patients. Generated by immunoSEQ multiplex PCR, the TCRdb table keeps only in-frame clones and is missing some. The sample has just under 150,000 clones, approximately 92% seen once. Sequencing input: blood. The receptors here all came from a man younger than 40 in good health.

The CDR3, as DNA: TGTGCCAGCAGTTACTGGGACTCTCAGGGGGAGCTGTTTTTT. It encodes CASSYWDSQGELFF. This chain joins TRBV6-5 and TRBJ2-2, with D possibly TRBD2 on 6 matching bases. The CDR3 runs 14 residues. Germline lookup yields CDR1 MNHEY and CDR2 SVGAGI. Trimming pared 1 base from V and 8 bases from J, leaving 11 bases between.

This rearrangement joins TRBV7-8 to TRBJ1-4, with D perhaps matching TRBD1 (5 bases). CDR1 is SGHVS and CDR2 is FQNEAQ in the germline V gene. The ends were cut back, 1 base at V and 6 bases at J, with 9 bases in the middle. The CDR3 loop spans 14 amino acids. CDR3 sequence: CASSLVGGDEKLFF. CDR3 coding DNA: TGTGCCAGCAGCTTAGTTGGGGGGGATGAAAAACTGTTTTTT.

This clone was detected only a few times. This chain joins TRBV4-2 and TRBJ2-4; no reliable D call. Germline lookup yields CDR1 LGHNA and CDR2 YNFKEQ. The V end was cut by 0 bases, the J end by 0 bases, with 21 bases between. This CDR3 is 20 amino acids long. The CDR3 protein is CASSQDPIGRNTLAKNIQYF. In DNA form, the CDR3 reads TGTGCCAGCAGCCAAGACCCGATCGGTAGGAATACACTAGCCAAAAACATTCAGTACTTC.

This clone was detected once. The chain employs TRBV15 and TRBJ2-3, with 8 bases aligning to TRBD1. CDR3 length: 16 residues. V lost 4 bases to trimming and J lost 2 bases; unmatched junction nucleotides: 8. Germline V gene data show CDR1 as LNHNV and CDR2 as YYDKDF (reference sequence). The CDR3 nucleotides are TGTGCCACCAGCAAAGGACAGGGACTTAACACAGATACGCAGTATTTT. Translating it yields CATSKGQGLNTDTQYF.

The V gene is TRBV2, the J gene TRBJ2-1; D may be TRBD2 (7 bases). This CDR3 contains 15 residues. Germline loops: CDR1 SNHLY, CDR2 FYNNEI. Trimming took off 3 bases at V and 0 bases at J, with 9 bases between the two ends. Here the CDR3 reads CASSDAGASYNEQFF. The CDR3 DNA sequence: TGTGCCAGCAGTGATGCGGGGGCCTCCTACAATGAGCAGTTCTTC. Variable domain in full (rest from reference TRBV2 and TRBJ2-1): EPEVTQTPSHQVTQMGQEVILRCVPISNHLYFYWYRQILGQKVEFLVSFYNNEISEKSEIFDDQFSVERPDGSNFTLKIRSTKLEDSAMYFCASSDAGASYNEQFFGPGTRLTVL.

This chain's CDR3 is CASSPRHIEGDEQFF. The CDR3 region has the DNA TGTGCCAGCAGCCCCAGACACATCGAGGGGGATGAGCAGTTCTTC. This chain uses TRBV11-2 with TRBJ2-1; possibly TRBD1 for D (6 bases). CDR3 size: 15 residues. Germline CDR1 SGHAT, CDR2 FQNNGV. Trimming took off 5 bases at V and 8 bases at J, with 19 bases between the two ends.

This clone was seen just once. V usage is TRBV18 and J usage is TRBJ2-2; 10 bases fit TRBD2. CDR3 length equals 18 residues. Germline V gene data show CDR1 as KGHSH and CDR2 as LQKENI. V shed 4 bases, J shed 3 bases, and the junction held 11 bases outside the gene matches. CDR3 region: CASSRIQLAGADTGELFF. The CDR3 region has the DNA TGTGCCAGCTCACGCATACAGCTAGCGGGGGCCGACACCGGGGAGCTGTTTTTT.

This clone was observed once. The CDR3 loop is CASSGIGQGWDTQYF. CDR3 DNA sequence: TGCGCCAGCAGCGGCATAGGACAGGGCTGGGATACGCAGTATTTT. The genes are TRBV5-1 and TRBJ2-3; 8 nucleotides line up with TRBD1. Germline V CDR1 and CDR2: SGHRS, YFSETQ. J gave up 6 bases and V 4 bases, and 10 bases lay outside the gene matches. The CDR3 has 15 amino acids.

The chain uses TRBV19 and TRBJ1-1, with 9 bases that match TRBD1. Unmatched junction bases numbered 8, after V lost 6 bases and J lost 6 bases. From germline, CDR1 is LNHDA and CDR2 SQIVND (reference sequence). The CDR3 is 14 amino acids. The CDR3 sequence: CASSVDRGRAEAFF. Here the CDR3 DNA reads TGTGCCAGTAGCGTAGACAGGGGGAGGGCTGAAGCTTTCTTT.

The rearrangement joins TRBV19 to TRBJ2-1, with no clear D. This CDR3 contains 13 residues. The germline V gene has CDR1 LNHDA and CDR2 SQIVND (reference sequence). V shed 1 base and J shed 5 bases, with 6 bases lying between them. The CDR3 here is CASSIVWDNEQFF. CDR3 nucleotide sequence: TGTGCCAGTAGTATAGTCTGGGACAATGAGCAGTTCTTC.

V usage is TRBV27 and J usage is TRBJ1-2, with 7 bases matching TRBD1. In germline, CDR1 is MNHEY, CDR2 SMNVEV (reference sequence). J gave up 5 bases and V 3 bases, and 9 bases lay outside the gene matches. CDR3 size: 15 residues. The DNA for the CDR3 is TGTGCCAGCAGTTTGACCCGGGGACAGCCATATGGCTACACCTTC. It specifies CASSLTRGQPYGYTF.

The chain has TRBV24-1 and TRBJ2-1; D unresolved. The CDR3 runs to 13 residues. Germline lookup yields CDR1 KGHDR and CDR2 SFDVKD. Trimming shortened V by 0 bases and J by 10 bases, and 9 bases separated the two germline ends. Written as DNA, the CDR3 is TGTGCCACCAGTGATTTGTCAACGTCCGAGCAGTTCTTC. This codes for CATSDLSTSEQFF.

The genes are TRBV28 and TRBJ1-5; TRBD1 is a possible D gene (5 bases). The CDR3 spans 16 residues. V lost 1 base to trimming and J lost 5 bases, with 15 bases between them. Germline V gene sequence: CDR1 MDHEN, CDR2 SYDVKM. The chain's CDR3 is CASSLFGQGSYQPQHF. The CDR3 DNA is TGTGCCAGCAGTTTATTCGGTCAGGGATCGTATCAGCCCCAGCATTTT.

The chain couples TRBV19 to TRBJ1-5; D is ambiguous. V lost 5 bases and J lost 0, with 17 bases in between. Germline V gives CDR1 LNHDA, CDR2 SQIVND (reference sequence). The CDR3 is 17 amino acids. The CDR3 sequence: CASSLLGAYYSNQPQHF. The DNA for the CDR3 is TGTGCCAGTAGTCTCCTAGGAGCCTATTATAGCAATCAGCCCCAGCATTTT.

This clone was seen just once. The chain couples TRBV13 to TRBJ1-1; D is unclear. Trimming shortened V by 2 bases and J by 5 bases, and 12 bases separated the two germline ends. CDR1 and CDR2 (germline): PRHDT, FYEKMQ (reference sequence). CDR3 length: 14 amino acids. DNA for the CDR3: TGTGCCAGCAGCTTAAGGGCGGTACGGACTGAAGCTTTCTTT. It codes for CASSLRAVRTEAFF.

DNA of the CDR3: TGTGCCAGCAGCCAAGATTGGAAGTCACCCCTCCACTTT. The encoded protein is CASSQDWKSPLHF. V usage is TRBV3-1 (or the pseudogene TRBV3-2) and J usage is TRBJ1-6; D gene uncertain. Trimming pared 0 bases from V and 10 bases from J, leaving 7 bases between. This CDR3 has 13 amino acids. Germline V gene data show CDR1 as LGHDT and CDR2 as YNNKEL (reference sequence).

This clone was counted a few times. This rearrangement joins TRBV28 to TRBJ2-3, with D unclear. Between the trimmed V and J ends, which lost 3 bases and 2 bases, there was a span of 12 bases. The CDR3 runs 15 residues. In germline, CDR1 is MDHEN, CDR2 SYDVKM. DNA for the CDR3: TGTGCCAGCAGTTTGCCGACGGAGCTCACAGATACGCAGTATTTT. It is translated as CASSLPTELTDTQYF.

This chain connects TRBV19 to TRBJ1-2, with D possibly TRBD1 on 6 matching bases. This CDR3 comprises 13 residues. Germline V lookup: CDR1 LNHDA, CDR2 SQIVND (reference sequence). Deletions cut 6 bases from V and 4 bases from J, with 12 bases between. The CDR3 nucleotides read TGTGCCAGTAGACGGGGGCAGGTCTATGGCTACACCTTC. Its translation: CASRRGQVYGYTF.

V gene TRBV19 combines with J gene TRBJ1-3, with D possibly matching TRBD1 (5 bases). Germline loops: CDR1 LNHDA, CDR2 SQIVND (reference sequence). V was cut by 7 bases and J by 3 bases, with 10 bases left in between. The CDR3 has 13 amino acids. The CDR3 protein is CASNQGGGNTIYF. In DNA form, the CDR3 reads TGTGCCAGTAATCAGGGTGGTGGAAACACCATATATTTT.

DNA for the CDR3: TGCGCCAGCAGCTTTAGCGCCGGGGACACTGAAGCTTTCTTT. The encoded protein is CASSFSAGDTEAFF. V gene TRBV5-1 combines with J gene TRBJ1-1; D unclear. Germline values: CDR1 SGHRS, CDR2 YFSETQ. V was pared by 2 bases and J by 3 bases, with 11 bases between. The CDR3 is made up of 14 amino acids. The full variable domain, with the rest looked up from reference TRBV5-1 and TRBJ1-1, is KAGVTQTPRYLIKTRGQQVTLSCSPISGHRSVSWYQQTPGQGLQFLFEYFSETQRNKGNFPGRFSGRQFSNSRSEMNVSTLELGDSALYLCASSFSAGDTEAFFGQGTRLTVV.

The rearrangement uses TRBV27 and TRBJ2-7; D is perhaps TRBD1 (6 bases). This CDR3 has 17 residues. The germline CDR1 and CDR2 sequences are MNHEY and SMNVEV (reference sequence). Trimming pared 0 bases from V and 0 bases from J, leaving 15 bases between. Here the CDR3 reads CASSLSLPGENSYEQYF. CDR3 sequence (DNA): TGTGCCAGCAGTTTATCCCTCCCAGGGGAAAACTCCTACGAGCAGTACTTC.

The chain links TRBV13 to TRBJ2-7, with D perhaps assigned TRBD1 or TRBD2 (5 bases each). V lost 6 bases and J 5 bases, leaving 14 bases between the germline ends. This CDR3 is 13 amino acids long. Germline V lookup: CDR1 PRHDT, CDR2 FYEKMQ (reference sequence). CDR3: CASSQGRYDEQYF. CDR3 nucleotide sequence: TGTGCCAGCAGTCAGGGACGGTATGACGAGCAGTACTTC.

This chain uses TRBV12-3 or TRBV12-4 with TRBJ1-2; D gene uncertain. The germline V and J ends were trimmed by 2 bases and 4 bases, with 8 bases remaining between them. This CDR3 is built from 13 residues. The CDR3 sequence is CASSLLGGYGYTF. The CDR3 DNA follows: TGTGCCAGCAGTTTATTGGGAGGCTATGGCTACACCTTC.

For the CDR3, the DNA is TGTGCCAGCTCACCATGGGGACAGGGTAACGAGCAGTACTTC. Translated: CASSPWGQGNEQYF. This chain joins TRBV18 and TRBJ2-7, with TRBD1 matching 9 bases. Germline CDR1 is KGHSH and CDR2 is LQKENI. After removal of 2 bases from V and 5 bases from J, the junction contained 4 bases not matched to a gene. The CDR3 loop spans 14 amino acids.

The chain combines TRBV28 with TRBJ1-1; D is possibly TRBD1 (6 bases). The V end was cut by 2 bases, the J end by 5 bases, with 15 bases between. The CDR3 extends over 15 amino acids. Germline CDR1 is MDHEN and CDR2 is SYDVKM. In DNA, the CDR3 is TGTGCCAGCAGTTTAGAAAGACAGGTTTGGACTGAAGCTTTCTTT. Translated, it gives CASSLERQVWTEAFF.

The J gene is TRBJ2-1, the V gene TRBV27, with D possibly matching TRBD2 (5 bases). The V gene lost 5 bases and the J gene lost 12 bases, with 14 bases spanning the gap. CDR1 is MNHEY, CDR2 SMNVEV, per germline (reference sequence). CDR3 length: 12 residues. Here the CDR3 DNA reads TGTGCCAGCAGTACCCTAGCCCATGGGCAGTTCTTC. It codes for CASSTLAHGQFF.

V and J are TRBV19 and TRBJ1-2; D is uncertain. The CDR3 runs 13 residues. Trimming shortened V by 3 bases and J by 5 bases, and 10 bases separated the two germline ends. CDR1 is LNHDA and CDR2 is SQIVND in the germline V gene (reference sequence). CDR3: CASSIPGNYGYTF. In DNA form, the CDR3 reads TGTGCCAGTAGTATTCCGGGGAATTATGGCTACACCTTC.

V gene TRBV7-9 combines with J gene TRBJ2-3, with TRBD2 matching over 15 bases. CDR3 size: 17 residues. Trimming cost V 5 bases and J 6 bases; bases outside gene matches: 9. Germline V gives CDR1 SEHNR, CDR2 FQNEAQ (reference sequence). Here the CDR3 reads CASSAPGLAGGADTQYF. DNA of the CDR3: TGTGCCAGCAGCGCACCGGGACTAGCGGGGGGAGCGGATACGCAGTATTTT. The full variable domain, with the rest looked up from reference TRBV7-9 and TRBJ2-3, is DTGVSQNPRHKITKRGQNVTFRCDPISEHNRLYWYRQTLGQGPEFLTYFQNEAQLEKSRLLSDRFSAERPKGSFSTLEIQRTEQGDSAMYLCASSAPGLAGGADTQYFGPGTRLTVL.

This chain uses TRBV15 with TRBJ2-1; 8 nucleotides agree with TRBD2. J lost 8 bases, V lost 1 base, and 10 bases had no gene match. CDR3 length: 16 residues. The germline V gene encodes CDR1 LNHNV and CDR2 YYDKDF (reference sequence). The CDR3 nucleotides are TGTGCCACCAGCAGAGGAGGGACTAGAGGTATGGATGAGCAGTTCTTC. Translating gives CATSRGGTRGMDEQFF.

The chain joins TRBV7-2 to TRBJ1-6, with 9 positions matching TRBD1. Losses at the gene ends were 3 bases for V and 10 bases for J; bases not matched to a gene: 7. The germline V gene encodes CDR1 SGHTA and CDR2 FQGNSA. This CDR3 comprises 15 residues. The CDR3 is CASSFGTGSQSPLHF. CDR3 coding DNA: TGTGCCAGCAGCTTCGGGACAGGGAGTCAGTCACCCCTCCACTTT.

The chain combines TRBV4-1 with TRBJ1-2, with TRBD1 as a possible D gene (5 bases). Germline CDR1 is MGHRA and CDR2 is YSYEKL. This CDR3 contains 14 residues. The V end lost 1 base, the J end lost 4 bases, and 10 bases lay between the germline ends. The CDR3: CASSQADGGYGYTF. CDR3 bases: TGCGCCAGCAGCCAAGCGGACGGGGGCTATGGCTACACCTTC.